This T cell receptor beta chain stems from a study of blood T cells in healthy people across ages. Notes on this clonotype: Its antigen is unknown.

A sample-barcoded 5' primer and a J-beta primer mix were used in a second PCR of roughly 7 to 12 cycles. TCRdb reprocessed the 5' RACE reads with MiXCR, giving one entry per CDR3 protein. The sample lists around 940,000 distinct CDR3 sequences; roughly 51% were seen once. Study results and limitations: Expanded clonotype changes were possibly confounded by unknown donor CMV status.

Sequencing was done on a sample of blood. This receptor was identified in a woman aged 55-75 years in good health.

CDR3 coding DNA: TGTGCCAGCAGTTCCCGAGAGGGAGGATCCTACGAGCAGTACTTC. Its translation is CASSSREGGSYEQYF. The V gene is TRBV28, the J gene TRBJ2-7, with D possibly being TRBD2 (6 bases). V was pared by 4 bases and J by 1 base, with 14 bases between. The CDR3 extends over 15 amino acids. Germline V gene sequence: CDR1 MDHEN, CDR2 SYDVKM.